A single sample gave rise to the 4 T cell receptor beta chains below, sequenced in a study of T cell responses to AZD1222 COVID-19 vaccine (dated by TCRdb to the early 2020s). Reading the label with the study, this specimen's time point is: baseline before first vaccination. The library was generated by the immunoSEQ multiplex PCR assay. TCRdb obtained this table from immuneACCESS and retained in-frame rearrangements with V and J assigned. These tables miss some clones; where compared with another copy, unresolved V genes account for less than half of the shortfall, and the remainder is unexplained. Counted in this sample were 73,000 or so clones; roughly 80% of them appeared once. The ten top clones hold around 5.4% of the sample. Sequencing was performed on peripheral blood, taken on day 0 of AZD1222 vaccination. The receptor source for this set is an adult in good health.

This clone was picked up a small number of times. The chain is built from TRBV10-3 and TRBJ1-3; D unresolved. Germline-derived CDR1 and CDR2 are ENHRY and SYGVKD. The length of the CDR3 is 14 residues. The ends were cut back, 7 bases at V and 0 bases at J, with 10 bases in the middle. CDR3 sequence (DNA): TGTGCCATCAAAGCCGGCCTCTCTGGAAACACCATATATTTT. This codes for CAIKAGLSGNTIYF.

CDR3 region: CASSIDTGELFF. The CDR3 region has the DNA TGTGCCAGTAGTATAGACACCGGGGAGCTGTTTTTT. This chain links TRBV19 with TRBJ2-2; D is unresolved. Germline V gene sequence: CDR1 LNHDA, CDR2 SQIVND (reference sequence). The CDR3 has 12 amino acids. V gave up 0 bases and J gave up 4 bases, with 0 bases separating them. Together with reference TRBV19 and TRBJ2-2, the CDR3 gives the full variable domain: DGGITQSPKYLFRKEGQNVTLSCEQNLNHDAMYWYRQDPGQGLRLIYYSQIVNDFQKGDIAEGYSVSREKKESFPLTVTSAQKNPTAFYLCASSIDTGELFFGEGSRLTVL.

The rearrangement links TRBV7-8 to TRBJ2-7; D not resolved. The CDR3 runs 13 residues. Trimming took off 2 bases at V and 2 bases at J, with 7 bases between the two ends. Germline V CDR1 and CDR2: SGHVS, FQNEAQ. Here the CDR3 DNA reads TGTGCCAGCAGCTTACCAGGAACCTACGAGCAGTACTTC. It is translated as CASSLPGTYEQYF.

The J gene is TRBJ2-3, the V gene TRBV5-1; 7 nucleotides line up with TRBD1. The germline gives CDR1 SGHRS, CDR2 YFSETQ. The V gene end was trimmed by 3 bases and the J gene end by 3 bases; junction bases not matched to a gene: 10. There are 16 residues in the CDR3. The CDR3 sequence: CASSSRRQGLTDTQYF. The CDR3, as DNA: TGCGCCAGCAGCTCCCGAAGACAGGGCCTGACAGATACGCAGTATTTT.